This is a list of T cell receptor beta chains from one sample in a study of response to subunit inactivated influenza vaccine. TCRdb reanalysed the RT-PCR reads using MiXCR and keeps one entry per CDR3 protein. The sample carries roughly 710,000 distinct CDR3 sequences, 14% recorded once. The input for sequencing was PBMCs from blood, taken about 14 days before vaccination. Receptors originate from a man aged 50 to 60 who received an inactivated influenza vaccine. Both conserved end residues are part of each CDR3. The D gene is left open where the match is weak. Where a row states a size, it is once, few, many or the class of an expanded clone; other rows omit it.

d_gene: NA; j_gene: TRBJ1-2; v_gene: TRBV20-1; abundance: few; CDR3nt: TGCAGTGCGGATACCGACAGAGCCTATGGCTACACCTTC; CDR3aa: CSADTDRAYGYTF
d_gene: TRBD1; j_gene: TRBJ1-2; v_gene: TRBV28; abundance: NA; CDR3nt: TGTGCCAGCAGTGGGGACAGAGGCTACACCTTC; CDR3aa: CASSGDRGYTF
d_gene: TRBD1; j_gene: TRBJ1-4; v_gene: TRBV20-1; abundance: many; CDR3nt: TGCAGTGCTAGACAGGGGGCTACGACTAATGAAAAACTGTTTTTT; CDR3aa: CSARQGATTNEKLFF
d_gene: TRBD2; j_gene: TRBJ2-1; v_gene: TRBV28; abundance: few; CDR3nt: TGTGCCAGCAGTCCAGGACTAGCGGGGGCCCCCAATGAGCAGTTCTTC; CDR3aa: CASSPGLAGAPNEQFF
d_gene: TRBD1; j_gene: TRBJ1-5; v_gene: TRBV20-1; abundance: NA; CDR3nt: TGCAGTGCTATGACAGGGGGCAACGAGCCCCAGCATTTT; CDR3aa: CSAMTGGNEPQHF
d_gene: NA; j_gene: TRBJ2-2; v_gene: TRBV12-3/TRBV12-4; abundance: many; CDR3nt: TGTGCCAGCAGCCGCCTATCCACCGGGGAGCTGTTTTTT; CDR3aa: CASSRLSTGELFF
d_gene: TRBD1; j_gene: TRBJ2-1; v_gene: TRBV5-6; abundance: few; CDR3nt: TGTGCCAGCAGCTCAAGACAGGGCTATGAGCAGTTCTTC; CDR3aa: CASSSRQGYEQFF
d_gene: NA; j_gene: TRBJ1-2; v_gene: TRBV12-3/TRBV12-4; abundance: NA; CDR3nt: TGTGCCAGCACGTTCGGCTCTCTTGGAAACTATGGCTACACCTTC; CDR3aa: CASTFGSLGNYGYTF
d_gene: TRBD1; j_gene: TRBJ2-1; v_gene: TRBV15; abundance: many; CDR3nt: TGTGCCACCAGCAGAGAGGGACAGGGATACAATGAGCAGTTCTTC; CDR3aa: CATSREGQGYNEQFF
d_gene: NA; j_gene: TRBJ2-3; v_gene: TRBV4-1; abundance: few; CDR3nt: TGCGCCAGCAGCCAAGACCTGGGGGCTAGCGCGAGGAGGGGCACAGATACGCAGTATTTT; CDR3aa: CASSQDLGASARRGTDTQYF
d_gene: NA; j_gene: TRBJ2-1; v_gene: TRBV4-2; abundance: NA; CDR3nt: TGTGCCAGCAGCCAATACGGGGTAAACAATGAGCAGTTCTTC; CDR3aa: CASSQYGVNNEQFF
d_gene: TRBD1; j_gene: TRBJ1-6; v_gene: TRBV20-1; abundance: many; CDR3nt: TGCAGTGCTACCGGGACAGGAGTTTCACCCCTCCACTTT; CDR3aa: CSATGTGVSPLHF
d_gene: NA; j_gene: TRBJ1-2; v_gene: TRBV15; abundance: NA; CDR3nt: TGTGCCACCAGCCTCAGGGCCCATGGCTACACCTTC; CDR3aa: CATSLRAHGYTF
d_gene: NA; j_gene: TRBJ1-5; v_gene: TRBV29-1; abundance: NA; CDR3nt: TGCAGCGTTCAGGGGCGAGGGGATCAGCCCCAGCATTTT; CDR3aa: CSVQGRGDQPQHF
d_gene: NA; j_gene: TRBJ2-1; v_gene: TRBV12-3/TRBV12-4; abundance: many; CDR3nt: TGTGCCAGCAGTGACCGGGACCAAAACAATGAGCAGTTCTTC; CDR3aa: CASSDRDQNNEQFF
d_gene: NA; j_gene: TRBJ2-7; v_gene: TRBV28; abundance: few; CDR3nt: TGTGCCAGCAGCTCCGGGACAATTACCTACGAGCAGTACTTC; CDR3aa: CASSSGTITYEQYF
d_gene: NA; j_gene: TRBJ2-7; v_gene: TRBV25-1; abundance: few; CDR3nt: TGTGCCAGCAGTCGGGACGGGCTCTCCTACGAGCAGTACTTC; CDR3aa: CASSRDGLSYEQYF
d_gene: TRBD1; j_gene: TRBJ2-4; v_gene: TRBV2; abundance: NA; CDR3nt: TGTGCCAGCAGAAAAGACCGGACAGGGACAAACATTCAGTACTTC; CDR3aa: CASRKDRTGTNIQYF
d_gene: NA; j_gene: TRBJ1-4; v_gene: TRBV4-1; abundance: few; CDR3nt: TGCGCCAGCAGCCAAGATCGTACCTATATTCGGGAAAAACTGTTTTTT; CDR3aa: CASSQDRTYIREKLFF
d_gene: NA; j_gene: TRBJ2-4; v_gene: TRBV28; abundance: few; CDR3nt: TGTGCCAGCAGTTTGGTGCAGGGGGCCAAAAACATTCAGTACTTC; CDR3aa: CASSLVQGAKNIQYF
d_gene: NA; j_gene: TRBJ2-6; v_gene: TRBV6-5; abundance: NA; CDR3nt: TGTGCCAGCAGTTGGAAGCACAGGGTGCCGTCCTCTGGGGCCAACGTCCTGACTTTC; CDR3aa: CASSWKHRVPSSGANVLTF
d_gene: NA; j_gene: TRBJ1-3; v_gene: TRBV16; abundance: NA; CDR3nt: TGTGCCAGCAGCGTCCGGTTGTCTGGAAACACCATATATTTT; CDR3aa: CASSVRLSGNTIYF
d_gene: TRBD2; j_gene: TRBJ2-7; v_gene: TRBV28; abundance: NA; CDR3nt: TGTGCCAGCAGTTTATCCCCGGGGACTAGCGGGAGGGCCCGTTTTTACGAGCAGTACTTC; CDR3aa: CASSLSPGTSGRARFYEQYF
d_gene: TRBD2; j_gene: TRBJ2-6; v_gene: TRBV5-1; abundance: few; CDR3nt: TGCGCCAGCAGCTTGGTACCGGGAGGGGCCCGGGGTACTGGGGCCAACGTCCTGACTTTC; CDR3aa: CASSLVPGGARGTGANVLTF
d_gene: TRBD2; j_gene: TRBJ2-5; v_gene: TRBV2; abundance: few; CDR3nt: TGTGCCAGCAGGGACCCCCAGCGGGGAAGAGGAGAGACCCAGTACTTC; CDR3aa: CASRDPQRGRGETQYF
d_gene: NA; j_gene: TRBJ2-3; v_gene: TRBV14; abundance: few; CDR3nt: TGTGCCAGCAGCCAAGGGCCTAGGGATTACACAGATACGCAGTATTTT; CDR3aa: CASSQGPRDYTDTQYF